This T cell receptor (beta chain) was identified during a study of identical twins. CDR3 size: 17 residues. Trimming took 6 bases from V and 1 from J; bases not matched to a gene: 6. Germline CDR1 SGHTA, CDR2 FQGTGA. In every case, the donor was a healthy Caucasian. On this clonotype: Its specificity is not known.

Study-level points and caveats: While abundant cord blood beta clonotypes carried fewer insertions, memory repertoires showed no such pattern. Out-of-frame beta sequences exhibited a weaker degree of excess twin sharing.

Each CDR3 protein gets one entry after TCRdb re-called the 5' RACE reads with MiXCR. This table holds around 490,000 distinct CDR3 sequences, about a fifth found once. These records were also assigned to another study, of yellow fever vaccine responses in identical twins. That paper states: Twins' vaccine T cell responses were reported to seem partly convergent and partly personalized.

The sequenced sample was CD4+ T cells sorted from blood. The chain links TRBV7-3 to TRBJ2-2; 12 positions agree with TRBD2. This TCR was sampled from a woman under 30 in good health. The CDR3 sequence is CASSKQGLAGNTGELFF. CDR3 in DNA: TGTGCCAGCAGTAAACAGGGACTAGCGGGGAACACCGGGGAGCTGTTTTTT.